This T cell receptor (beta chain) is from a study of OX40 agonist ivuxolimab in advanced cancers. About the full investigation: Ivuxolimab, which targeted the costimulatory receptor OX40 (CD134), was an agonistic, fully human IgG2 monoclonal antibody. Intravenous ivuxolimab was administered to patients every 2 weeks at six dose levels: 0.01, 0.1, 0.3, 1.5, 3 and 10 mg/kg. Among the 52 dose-escalation patients, about 19 had hepatocellular carcinoma, 15 or so melanoma, 9 renal cell carcinoma and 9 head and neck cancer. In the dose-escalation cohort, 70% to 90% of patients were male, and the mean age was approximately 60 years with a range of about 20 to 80. Prior anti-PD-1, anti-PD-L1 or anti-CTLA-4 therapy was permitted, and approximately 41% of dose-escalation patients had received checkpoint inhibitors. Partial responses occurred in three dose-escalation patients: two with cutaneous melanoma and one with hepatocellular carcinoma. The purpose of peripheral TCRbeta sequencing was to test whether ivuxolimab changed TCR sequence diversity and led to clonal T-cell expansion. The paper describes the monotherapy dose-escalation part (N ≈ 52 patients) of the phase I trial of ivuxolimab. What the research found in general, with its limitations: On average, CD8+ T cells showed more expanded clones than CD4+ T cells after ivuxolimab. At doses of 0.1 to 3.0 mg/kg, clonal expansion of both CD4+ and CD8+ T cells in blood was seen between baseline and week 6. Which antigens the clonally expanded peripheral T cells were specific for was not determined. In the 0.1-3.0 mg/kg groups, partial responders had among the lowest normalized peripheral clonal expansion, particularly in CD8+ T cells. Low levels of normalized T-cell clonal expansion were also seen in some nonresponding patients.

Patients with autoimmune disease history or receiving systemic immunosuppression were excluded from the trial. Peripheral blood for TCR sequencing was collected from all dose cohorts at baseline, on cycle 4 day 1, and on cycle 7 day 1. Samples came from an open-label, multicenter, first-in-human phase I dose-escalation trial of ivuxolimab. Adults with locally advanced or metastatic melanoma, renal cell carcinoma, hepatocellular carcinoma or head and neck squamous cell carcinoma were enrolled in the trial. CD4+ and CD8+ T cells were sorted separately from peripheral blood before TCR sequencing. From cysteine to phenylalanine, the CDR3 is 15 amino acids long. The DNA shown is the 45-base CDR3, in frame from base 1. Between the V and J ends, shortened by 0 bases and 9 bases respectively, the junction contains 17 bases. CDR1 and CDR2 were assigned from the germline V gene as MNHEY and SVGAGI. Regarding this clone: Its recognized antigen is unknown. No quality values exist for individual bases; no much larger clone is one base distant.

Genomic DNA was extracted from sorted cells for sequencing of the TCRbeta CDR3 region. The immunoSEQ Assay was used to sequence the TCRbeta CDR3 regions. The table was pulled from immuneACCESS by TCRdb, which kept in-frame rearrangements only. Such tables lose some clones; where checked, under half of the loss comes from unresolved V genes, and the rest has no known cause. This sample holds some 41,000 clones; roughly nine tenths were observed only once. The ten largest account for under 0.65% of the sample. Material: CD4+ or CD8+ T cells sorted from blood, obtained in a trial of the OX40 agonist ivuxolimab. The sequence was obtained from an adult with an advanced solid tumor such as melanoma, head and neck, liver or kidney cancer. The rearranged segments are TRBV6-5 and TRBJ2-5, with the D call perhaps TRBD1 or TRBD2, as 5 bases match in each case. CDR3 sequence: CASSYSRQLAAAQYF. The nucleotides read TGTGCCAGCAGTTACTCGAGACAGTTGGCAGCGGCCCAGTACTTC.